The next 9 T cell receptor beta chains were all read from a single sample in a study of T cell clones after liver transplantation. Sequencing used immunoSEQ multiplex PCR; TCRdb keeps in-frame clones, though not all of them. The sample lists around 7,500 clones; roughly 74% were seen once. The input for sequencing was CD8+ T cells from blood, taken before liver transplant. These receptors came from a human donor who received a liver transplant.

This chain connects TRBV11-2 to TRBJ2-3; D remains unclear. This CDR3 spans 12 amino acids. V lost 1 base, J lost 3 bases, and 2 bases lay in between. Germline CDR1 and CDR2: SGHAT and FQNNGV. The CDR3 loop reads CASSLGTDTQYF. For the CDR3, the DNA is TGTGCCAGCAGCTTAGGTACAGATACGCAGTATTTT.

V gene TRBV27 combines with J gene TRBJ1-1; 7 bases match TRBD1. Germline trimming cut 4 bases from V and 7 bases from J; bases unmatched to any gene: 9. The CDR3 runs to 14 residues. The germline V gene encodes CDR1 MNHEY and CDR2 SMNVEV (reference sequence). The CDR3 region is CASSSNLDRSEAFF. The CDR3, as DNA: TGTGCCAGCAGTTCAAACCTGGACAGGAGTGAAGCTTTCTTT.

CDR3: CASSPTSTEQFF. As DNA, the CDR3 is TGTGCCAGCAGCCCGACTAGTACTGAGCAGTTCTTC. The J gene is TRBJ2-1, the V gene TRBV7-9; possible D gene TRBD2, 6 bases. CDR3 length equals 12 residues. Germline assignment: CDR1 SEHNR and CDR2 FQNEAQ (reference sequence). The V end was cut by 5 bases, the J end by 9 bases, with 11 bases between.

The chain links TRBV5-4 to TRBJ2-1; a possible D gene is TRBD2 (7 bases). The CDR3 has 14 residues. Trimming shortened V by 4 bases and J by 13 bases, and 21 bases separated the two germline ends. Germline CDR1 SGHNT, CDR2 YYREEE (reference sequence). CDR3 protein: CASSPGGGGDGQFF. The CDR3 region has the DNA TGTGCCAGCAGCCCAGGTGGCGGGGGCGATGGACAGTTCTTC.

This chain uses TRBV6-5 with TRBJ2-6; no definite D call. The CDR3 extends over 14 amino acids. Germline lookup yields CDR1 MNHEY and CDR2 SVGAGI. Trimming removed 6 bases from V and 4 bases from J, with 10 bases in between. The CDR3 here is CASSQLGGANVLTF. CDR3 nucleotide sequence: TGTGCCAGCAGCCAGTTGGGGGGGGCCAACGTCCTGACTTTC.

This rearrangement joins TRBV7-9 to TRBJ1-4; D uncertain. This CDR3 comprises 19 residues. In germline, CDR1 is SEHNR, CDR2 FQNEAQ (reference sequence). The V end was cut by 4 bases, the J end by 0 bases, with 21 bases between. The CDR3 protein is CASSSMLAGSYATNEKLFF. As DNA, the CDR3 is TGTGCCAGCAGCTCTATGCTGGCGGGGTCCTATGCAACTAATGAAAAACTGTTTTTT.

J is TRBJ1-1 and V is TRBV9, with 11 bases fitting TRBD1. Trimming took 3 bases from V and 4 from J; bases not matched to a gene: 11. Germline-derived CDR1 and CDR2 are SGDLS and YYNGEE. CDR3 length: 17 amino acids. The CDR3 nucleotides are TGTGCCAGCAGCGCAGCTCGGACAGGGGGCGTAGGCACTGAAGCTTTCTTT. Translating gives CASSAARTGGVGTEAFF.

The J gene is TRBJ2-3, the V gene TRBV15, with D unresolved. The CDR3 loop spans 16 amino acids. Germline lookup yields CDR1 LNHNV and CDR2 YYDKDF (reference sequence). The V end was cut by 0 bases, the J end by 1 base, with 11 bases between. The CDR3 reads CATSREDKLRTDTQYF. As DNA, the CDR3 is TGTGCCACCAGCAGAGAAGATAAGTTGCGCACAGATACGCAGTATTTT.

The V and J genes are TRBV7-6 and TRBJ2-7; D not resolved. The CDR3 sequence is 13 residues long. The germline gives CDR1 SGHVS, CDR2 FNYEAQ. V was trimmed by 5 bases and J by 3 bases, leaving 11 bases between them. For the CDR3, the DNA is TGTGCCAGCAGCCCACCAGGAGACTACGAGCAGTACTTC. Translated, it gives CASSPPGDYEQYF.